The next 26 T cell receptor beta chains were all read from a single sample in a study of regulatory T cells in long-lasting Graves disease. For TCR beta, libraries came from iRepertoire HTBI primers and Arm-PCR of CDR3 regions. In TCRdb, the multiplex PCR reads were re-called with MiXCR into one record per CDR3 protein. The sample has about 210,000 distinct CDR3 sequences; roughly 18% are singletons. Time point given: newly diagnosed GD, antithyroid drugs for less than 3 months. The TCR library was made from RNA that had been extracted from PBMCs in TRIzol. Separately, the same data were catalogued under a study of T cells in Graves' hyperthyroidism and ophthalmopathy.

The input for sequencing was peripheral blood mononuclear cells (PBMCs), taken at new diagnosis, from a patient treated with antithyroid drugs. These receptors all stem from a woman in her 30s with Graves disease.

In this sample, this clonotype turned up many times. The chain links TRBV7-2 to TRBJ2-1; D possibly corresponds to TRBD1 (5 bases). The CDR3 spans 12 residues. Germline V gives CDR1 SGHTA, CDR2 FQGNSA. Trimming stripped 8 bases from V and 2 bases from J, with 7 bases between. CDR3 loop: CASSGTYNEQFF. The CDR3 DNA reads as TGTGCCAGCTCAGGGACCTACAATGAGCAGTTCTTC.

This chain links TRBV30 with TRBJ2-3; D not certain. V gave up 5 bases and J gave up 5 bases, with 14 bases separating them. In germline, CDR1 is GTSNPN, CDR2 SVGIG (reference sequence). The CDR3 is 13 residues long. CDR3: CAWRPVARDTQYF. In DNA, the CDR3 is TGTGCCTGGCGCCCAGTGGCCAGAGATACGCAGTATTTT.

This clonotype was detected many times. The J gene is TRBJ2-7, the V gene TRBV14; D gene unclear. Trimming cost V 1 base and J 3 bases, with 4 bases left between them. The CDR3 extends over 12 amino acids. The germline V gene has CDR1 SGHDN and CDR2 FVKESK. The CDR3 loop is CASSQAVYEQYF. The CDR3 DNA reads TGTGCCAGCAGCCAAGCTGTCTACGAGCAGTACTTC. Drawing the rest from reference TRBV14 and TRBJ2-7, the complete variable domain is EAGVTQFPSHSVIEKGQTVTLRCDPISGHDNLYWYRRVMGKEIKFLLHFVKESKQDESGMPNNRFLAERTGGTYSTLKVQPAELEDSGVYFCASSQAVYEQYFGPGTRLTVT.

The table lists this clonotype with a few counts. J is TRBJ2-7 and V is TRBV20-1; the D is unclear. V lost 1 base, J lost 4 bases, and 5 bases lay in between. The germline V gene has CDR1 DFQATT and CDR2 SNEGSKA (reference sequence). This CDR3 is 11 amino acids long. CDR3 loop: CSARVVYEQYF. CDR3 nucleotides: TGCAGTGCTAGAGTAGTTTACGAGCAGTACTTC.

In its sample, this clonotype was seen many times. This chain uses TRBV24-1 with TRBJ2-5; TRBD1 might be the D (5 bases). With 3 bases removed from V and 6 bases from J, the gap between germline ends came to 10 bases. CDR3 length: 13 residues. The germline CDR1 and CDR2 sequences are KGHDR and SFDVKD. The CDR3 reads CATSDRGIQTQYF. CDR3 bases: TGTGCCACCAGTGATAGGGGTATTCAGACCCAGTACTTC.

This clonotype came up many times. The J gene is TRBJ2-7, the V gene TRBV2; 11 nucleotides line up with TRBD1. The V segment lost 8 bases and the J segment 0 bases; nucleotides outside the gene matches: 3. There are 14 residues in the CDR3. CDR1 and CDR2 from the germline V gene are SNHLY and FYNNEI. The CDR3 loop reads CASLGQGASYEQYF. The DNA of the CDR3 is TGTGCCAGCTTAGGACAGGGGGCCTCCTACGAGCAGTACTTC.

This clonotype came up many times. This sequence joins TRBV2 and TRBJ2-3; 9 nucleotides align to TRBD2. The ends lost 4 bases at V and 0 bases at J; junction bases unmatched: 2. Germline-derived CDR1 and CDR2 are SNHLY and FYNNEI. This CDR3 region has 15 residues. CDR3 DNA sequence: TGTGCCAGCAGTGCGGCGGGAGGGAGCACAGATACGCAGTATTTT. Translation: CASSAAGGSTDTQYF. Using reference TRBV2 and TRBJ2-3 for the parts outside the CDR3, the full variable domain is EPEVTQTPSHQVTQMGQEVILRCVPISNHLYFYWYRQILGQKVEFLVSFYNNEISEKSEIFDDQFSVERPDGSNFTLKIRSTKLEDSAMYFCASSAAGGSTDTQYFGPGTRLTVL.

This clonotype came up many times. V usage is TRBV13 and J usage is TRBJ1-1; 8 bases are a match to TRBD1. The germline V gene encodes CDR1 PRHDT and CDR2 FYEKMQ (reference sequence). The junction had 5 bases not matched to a gene; V was cut back by 2 bases and J by 3 bases. The CDR3 length is 15 residues. For the CDR3, the DNA is TGTGCCAGCAGCTTAAGAACAGGGGGGCACACTGAAGCTTTCTTT. It encodes CASSLRTGGHTEAFF.

This clonotype was seen many times. The chain is built from TRBV19 and TRBJ2-3; maybe TRBD1 (5 bases). From germline, CDR1 is LNHDA and CDR2 SQIVND (reference sequence). The CDR3 runs 15 residues. V lost 3 bases and J lost 0, with 10 bases in between. CDR3 bases: TGTGCCAGTAGTATCCGACAGACTAGCACAGATACGCAGTATTTT. It specifies CASSIRQTSTDTQYF.

Concerning this clonotype itself: Just one base apart from a much larger clone, this may be a read error. The gene calls are TRBV12-3 or TRBV12-4 and TRBJ1-1; D is uncertain. The V end was cut by 7 bases, the J end by 0 bases, with 9 bases between. The CDR3 has 13 amino acids. The chain's CDR3 is CASKNGVNTEAFF. The DNA for the CDR3 is TGTGCCAGCAAAAACGGAGTGAACACTGAAGCTTTCTTT.

In this sample, this clonotype turned up many times. V usage is TRBV20-1 and J usage is TRBJ1-5, with D possibly TRBD1 on 5 matching bases. Between the trimmed V and J ends, which lost 3 bases and 0 bases, there was a span of 12 bases. CDR3 length equals 15 residues. The V gene's germline CDR1 is DFQATT and CDR2 SNEGSKA (reference sequence). The CDR3 nucleotides are TGCAGTGCTAGTATCCTGGGGGATAGCAATCAGCCCCAGCATTTT. This encodes CSASILGDSNQPQHF.

This clonotype was seen repeatedly, ten times or more. V usage is TRBV7-2 and J usage is TRBJ2-2; 9 nucleotides align to TRBD1. V was clipped by 5 bases and J by 1 base; unmatched bases: 5. Germline CDR1 is SGHTA and CDR2 is FQGNSA. This CDR3 region has 16 residues. CDR3 amino acids: CASSQRTGENTGELFF. The CDR3, as DNA: TGTGCCAGCAGCCAAAGGACAGGGGAGAACACCGGGGAGCTGTTTTTT.

This clonotype was seen a few times. The chain couples TRBV29-1 to TRBJ1-1; D gene ambiguous. Germline V lookup: CDR1 SQVTM, CDR2 ANQGSEA. The CDR3 extends over 13 amino acids. V shed 7 bases and J shed 0 bases, with 12 bases lying between them. The CDR3 region has the DNA TGCAGCGCCAAGACACTCATGAACACTGAAGCTTTCTTT. It yields the protein CSAKTLMNTEAFF. The whole variable domain, remainder taken from reference TRBV29-1 and TRBJ1-1, is SAVISQKPSRDICQRGTSLTIQCQVDSQVTMMFWYRQQPGQSLTLIATANQGSEATYESGFVIDKFPISRPNLTFSTLTVSNMSPEDSSIYLCSAKTLMNTEAFFGQGTRLTVV.

This clonotype was observed many times. The chain has TRBV19 and TRBJ1-3; a weak D match, TRBD1 (6 bases). V was pared by 6 bases and J by 0 bases, with 9 bases between. The germline V gene encodes CDR1 LNHDA and CDR2 SQIVND (reference sequence). This CDR3 has 14 residues. CDR3 region: CASSRTASGNTIYF. CDR3 nucleotides: TGTGCCAGTAGCCGGACAGCCTCTGGAAACACCATATATTTT.

This clonotype has ten or more counts. V gene TRBV28 combines with J gene TRBJ2-7; D remains unclear. The ends were cut back, 5 bases at V and 0 bases at J, with 8 bases in the middle. Germline-derived CDR1 and CDR2 are MDHEN and SYDVKM. The CDR3 totals 13 residues. The CDR3 region has the DNA TGTGCCAGCAGTGGCACTTTCTCCTACGAGCAGTACTTC. This codes for CASSGTFSYEQYF.

Here the CDR3 reads CASSLSSRAGAFF. DNA of the CDR3: TGTGCCAGCAGTTTATCGAGTAGGGCTGGAGCTTTCTTT. The chain links TRBV27 to TRBJ1-1; D unclear. The ends were cut back, 0 bases at V and 10 bases at J, with 12 bases in the middle. CDR1 is MNHEY and CDR2 is SMNVEV in the germline V gene (reference sequence). CDR3 length equals 13 residues.

This clonotype was observed a handful of times. This likely reflects a read error, since a far larger clone is one base away. The chain carries TRBV11-2 and TRBJ2-3; no clear D gene. The better agreement between TRBJ2-1 and the DNA end casts doubt on the J call. Germline lookup yields CDR1 SGHAT and CDR2 FQNNGV. The CDR3 sequence is 16 residues long. DNA for the CDR3: TGTGCCAGCAGCTTTCACCCCAGTCGGTCTGTCAATGGGCAGTTCTTC. Translating it yields CASSFHPSRSVNGQFF.

This chain connects TRBV10-1 to TRBJ2-3, with 10 bases that match TRBD2. The germline V gene encodes CDR1 WNHNN and CDR2 SYGVQD (reference sequence). Germline trimming cut 5 bases from V and 2 bases from J; bases unmatched to any gene: 7. CDR3 size: 16 residues. The CDR3: CASSRTSGKTTDTQYF. In DNA, the CDR3 is TGCGCCAGCAGTAGGACTAGCGGAAAAACCACAGATACGCAGTATTTT.

In this sample, this clonotype turned up many times. CDR3 bases: TGTGCTAGTGGCCTCCAGGGACAGAACGGGGAGCTGTTTTTT. Translating it yields CASGLQGQNGELFF. The V and J genes are TRBV12-5 and TRBJ2-2; 7 bases are shared with TRBD1. The CDR3 extends over 14 amino acids. The germline V gene has CDR1 LGHNT and CDR2 FRNRAP. Losses at the gene ends were 6 bases for V and 7 bases for J; bases not matched to a gene: 8.

This clonotype was seen a few times. A read error is possible here, since a much larger clone lies one base away. J is TRBJ1-3 and V is TRBV6-2 or TRBV6-3; no firm D call. The germline gives CDR1 MNHEY, CDR2 SVGEGT. This CDR3 is 16 amino acids long. The CDR3: CASSYSTLGPGDTIYF. CDR3 sequence (DNA): TGTGCCAGCAGTTACTCGACATTGGGTCCTGGAGACACCATATATTTT.

Of note for this clonotype: A read error may produce the germline difference seen at one junction end. This chain connects TRBV11-3 to TRBJ1-1; 7 bases line up with TRBD1. The V gene's germline CDR1 is SGHNT and CDR2 YENEEA. CDR3 length: 14 amino acids. CDR3: CAGSTRLGQTEAFF. The CDR3 DNA reads TGTGCCGGCAGCACAAGATTGGGACAGACCGAAGCTTTCTTT.

At least ten counts were recorded for this clonotype. The chain joins TRBV18 to TRBJ1-6, with D unresolved. This CDR3 spans 16 amino acids. V shed 2 bases and J shed 8 bases, with 16 bases lying between them. Germline V gene lookup returns CDR1 KGHSH and CDR2 LQKENI. CDR3 sequence (DNA): TGTGCCAGCTCACCATGGCTCACGGGCGCGGATTCACCCCTCCACTTT. Its translation is CASSPWLTGADSPLHF.

This clonotype was recorded many times. The chain's CDR3 is CAWSGWERDYGYTF. Written as DNA, the CDR3 is TGTGCCTGGAGTGGGTGGGAGCGGGACTATGGCTACACCTTC. The V call is TRBV30, the J call TRBJ1-2, with D unresolved. V was shortened by 1 base and J by 3 bases, with 12 bases between the two germline ends. This CDR3 is 14 amino acids long. Germline V CDR1 and CDR2: GTSNPN, SVGIG (reference sequence).

This clonotype was counted ten times or more. The rearrangement uses TRBV24-1 and TRBJ2-7, with unresolved D. Trimming stripped 4 bases from V and 4 bases from J, with 16 bases between. The CDR3 consists of 15 residues. Germline V lookup: CDR1 KGHDR, CDR2 SFDVKD. The CDR3 sequence is CATSEAGRSVYEQYF. The CDR3 nucleotides are TGTGCCACCAGTGAGGCTGGCCGGTCGGTTTACGAGCAGTACTTC.

This clonotype was found a few times. A clone one base away is much larger, so this may be a read error. The CDR3 here is CASSQVTLGLADFYEQYF. DNA for the CDR3: TGTGCCAGCAGCCAAGTCACCCTCGGACTAGCGGACTTCTACGAGCAGTACTTC. The V gene is TRBV3-1, the J gene TRBJ2-7; TRBD2 agrees at 10 bases. This CDR3 is 18 amino acids long. The junction had 12 bases not matched to a gene; V was cut back by 1 base and J by 3 bases. Germline CDR1 LGHDT, CDR2 YNNKEL (reference sequence).

At least ten counts were recorded for this clonotype. V and J are TRBV30 and TRBJ1-1; D unresolved. In germline, CDR1 is GTSNPN, CDR2 SVGIG (reference sequence). The CDR3 runs 14 residues. The V and J ends lost 0 bases and 8 bases respectively, with 16 bases between them. The CDR3 nucleotides are TGTGCCTGGAGTGTAGCCCCCGGGGTAGGGGAAGCTTTCTTT. It specifies CAWSVAPGVGEAFF.